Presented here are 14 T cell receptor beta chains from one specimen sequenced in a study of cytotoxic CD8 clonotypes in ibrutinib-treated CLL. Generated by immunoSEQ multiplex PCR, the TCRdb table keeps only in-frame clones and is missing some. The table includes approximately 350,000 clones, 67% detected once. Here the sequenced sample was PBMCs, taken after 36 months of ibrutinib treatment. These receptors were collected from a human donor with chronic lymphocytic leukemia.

The CDR3 reads CASSLGLAGPSTDTQYF. DNA for the CDR3: TGTGCCAGCAGCTTAGGACTAGCGGGGCCTAGCACAGATACGCAGTATTTT. The V call is TRBV7-3, the J call TRBJ2-3, with TRBD2 identical over 12 bases. Trimming at V came to 2 bases and at J to 0 bases, leaving 3 bases not matched to a gene. CDR3 size: 17 residues. Germline V lookup: CDR1 SGHTA, CDR2 FQGTGA.

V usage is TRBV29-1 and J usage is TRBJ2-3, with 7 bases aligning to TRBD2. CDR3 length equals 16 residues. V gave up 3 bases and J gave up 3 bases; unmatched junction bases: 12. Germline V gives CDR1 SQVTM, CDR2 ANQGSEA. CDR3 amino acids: CSVDIFAGVGTDTQYF. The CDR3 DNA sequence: TGCAGCGTTGACATTTTTGCGGGAGTGGGAACAGATACGCAGTATTTT.

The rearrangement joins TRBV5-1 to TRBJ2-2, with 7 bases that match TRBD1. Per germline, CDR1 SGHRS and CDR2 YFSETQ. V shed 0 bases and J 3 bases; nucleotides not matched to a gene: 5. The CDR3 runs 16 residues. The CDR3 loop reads CASSLVGTAYTGELFF. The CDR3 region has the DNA TGCGCCAGCAGCTTGGTCGGGACAGCCTACACCGGGGAGCTGTTTTTT.

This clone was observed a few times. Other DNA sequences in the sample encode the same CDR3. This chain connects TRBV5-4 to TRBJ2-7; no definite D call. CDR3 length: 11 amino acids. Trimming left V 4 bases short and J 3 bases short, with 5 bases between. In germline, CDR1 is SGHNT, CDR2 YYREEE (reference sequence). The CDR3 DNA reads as TGTGCCAGCAGCCTAGACTACGAGCAGTACTTC. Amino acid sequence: CASSLDYEQYF.

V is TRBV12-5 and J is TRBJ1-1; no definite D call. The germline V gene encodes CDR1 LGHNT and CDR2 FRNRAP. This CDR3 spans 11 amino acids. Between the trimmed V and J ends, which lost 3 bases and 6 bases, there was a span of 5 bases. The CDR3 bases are TGTGCTAGTGGTTTATTGGCTGAAGCTTTCTTT. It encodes CASGLLAEAFF.

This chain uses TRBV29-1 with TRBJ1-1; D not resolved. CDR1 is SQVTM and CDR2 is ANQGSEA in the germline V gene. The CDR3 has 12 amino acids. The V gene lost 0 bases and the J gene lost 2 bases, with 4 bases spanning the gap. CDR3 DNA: TGCAGCGTTGAAGACAGTAACACTGAAGCTTTCTTT. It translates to CSVEDSNTEAFF.

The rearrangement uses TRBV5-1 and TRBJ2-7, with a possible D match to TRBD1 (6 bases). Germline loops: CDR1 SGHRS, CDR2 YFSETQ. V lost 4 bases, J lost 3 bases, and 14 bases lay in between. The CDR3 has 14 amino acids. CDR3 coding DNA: TGCGCCAGCAGCAGCCAAACAGGGAACTACGAGCAGTACTTC. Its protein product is CASSSQTGNYEQYF.

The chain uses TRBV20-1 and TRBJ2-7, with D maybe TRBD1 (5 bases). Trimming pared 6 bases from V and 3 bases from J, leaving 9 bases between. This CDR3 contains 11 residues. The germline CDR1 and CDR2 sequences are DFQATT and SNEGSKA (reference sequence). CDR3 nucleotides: TGCAGTGCGAGACAGAGCTACGAGCAGTACTTC. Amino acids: CSARQSYEQYF.

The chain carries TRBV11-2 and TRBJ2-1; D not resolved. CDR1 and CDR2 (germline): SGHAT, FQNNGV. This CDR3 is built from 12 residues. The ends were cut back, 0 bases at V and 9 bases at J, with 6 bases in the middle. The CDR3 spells CASSLEDAEQFF. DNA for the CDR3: TGTGCCAGCAGCTTAGAAGATGCTGAGCAGTTCTTC.

The CDR3 spells CASSETSGRQAFF. The CDR3 DNA sequence: TGCGCCAGCAGCGAGACTTCTGGGAGACAAGCTTTCTTT. The V call is TRBV4-1, the J call TRBJ1-1; the D is unclear. This CDR3 comprises 13 residues. The V end lost 5 bases, the J end lost 9 bases, and 16 bases lay between the germline ends. Germline CDR1 is MGHRA and CDR2 is YSYEKL.

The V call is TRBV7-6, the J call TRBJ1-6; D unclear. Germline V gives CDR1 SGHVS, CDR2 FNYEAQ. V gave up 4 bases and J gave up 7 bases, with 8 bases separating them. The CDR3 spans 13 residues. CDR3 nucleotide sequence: TGTGCCAGCAGCTCGTCCACAAATTCACCCCTCCACTTT. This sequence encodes CASSSSTNSPLHF.

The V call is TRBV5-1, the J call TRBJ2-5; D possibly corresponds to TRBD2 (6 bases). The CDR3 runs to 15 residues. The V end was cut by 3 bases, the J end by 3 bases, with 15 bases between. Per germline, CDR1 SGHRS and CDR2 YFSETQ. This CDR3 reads CASSYTGWREETQYF. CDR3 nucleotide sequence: TGCGCCAGCAGCTACACCGGGTGGAGGGAAGAGACCCAGTACTTC.

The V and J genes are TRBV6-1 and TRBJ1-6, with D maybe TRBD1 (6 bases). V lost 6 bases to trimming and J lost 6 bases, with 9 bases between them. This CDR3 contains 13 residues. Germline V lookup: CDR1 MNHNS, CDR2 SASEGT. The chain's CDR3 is CASSEQGNSPLHF. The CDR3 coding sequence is TGTGCCAGCAGCGAACAGGGTAATTCACCCCTCCACTTT.

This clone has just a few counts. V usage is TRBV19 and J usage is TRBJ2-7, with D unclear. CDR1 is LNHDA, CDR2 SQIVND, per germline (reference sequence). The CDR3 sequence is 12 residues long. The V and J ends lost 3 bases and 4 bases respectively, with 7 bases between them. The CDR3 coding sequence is TGTGCCAGTAGTATCTGGGGATACGAGCAGTACTTC. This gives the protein CASSIWGYEQYF. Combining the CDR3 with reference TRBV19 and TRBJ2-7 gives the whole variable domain DGGITQSPKYLFRKEGQNVTLSCEQNLNHDAMYWYRQDPGQGLRLIYYSQIVNDFQKGDIAEGYSVSREKKESFPLTVTSAQKNPTAFYLCASSIWGYEQYFGPGTRLTVT.